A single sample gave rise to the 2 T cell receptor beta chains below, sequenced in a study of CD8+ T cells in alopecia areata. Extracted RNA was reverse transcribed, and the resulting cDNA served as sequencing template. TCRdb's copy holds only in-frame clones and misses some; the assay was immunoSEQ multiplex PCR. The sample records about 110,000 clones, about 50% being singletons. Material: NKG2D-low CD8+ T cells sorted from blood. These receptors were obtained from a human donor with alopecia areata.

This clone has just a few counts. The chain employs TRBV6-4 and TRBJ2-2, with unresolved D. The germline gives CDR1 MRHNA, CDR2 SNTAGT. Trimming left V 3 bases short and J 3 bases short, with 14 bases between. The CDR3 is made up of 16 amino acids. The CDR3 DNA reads TGTGCCAGCAGTGATTTGACAAATTCTGACACCGGGGAGCTGTTTTTT. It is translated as CASSDLTNSDTGELFF.

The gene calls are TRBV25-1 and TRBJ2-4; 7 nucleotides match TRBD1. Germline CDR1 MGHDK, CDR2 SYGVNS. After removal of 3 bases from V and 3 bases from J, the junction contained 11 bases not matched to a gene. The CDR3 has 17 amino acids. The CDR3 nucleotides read TGTGCCAGCAGTGAGCGAGGGGGCAAATGGGGCAAAAACATTCAGTACTTC. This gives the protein CASSERGGKWGKNIQYF.